This entry concerns a single TCR beta chain. The data were obtained in a study of blood T cells in healthy people across ages. Germline V gives CDR1 DFQATT, CDR2 SNEGSKA (reference sequence). Trimming cost V 2 bases and J 4 bases; bases outside gene matches: 8. There are 15 residues in the CDR3. Combining a sample-barcoded 5' primer with a J-beta primer mix, a second PCR ran for 7 to 11 cycles. MiXCR was run by TCRdb on the 5' RACE reads, yielding one entry per CDR3 protein. The repertoire holds 700,000 to 800,000 distinct CDR3 sequences, with 40% to 45% as singletons. Sequenced: blood. The chain employs TRBV20-1 and TRBJ2-5, with 9 nucleotides matching TRBD2. The sequence derives from a woman aged 60 to 75 in good health. DNA of the CDR3: TGCAGTGCTAGATATCTAGCGGGGTTTGGAGAGACCCAGTACTTC. Protein: CSARYLAGFGETQYF.